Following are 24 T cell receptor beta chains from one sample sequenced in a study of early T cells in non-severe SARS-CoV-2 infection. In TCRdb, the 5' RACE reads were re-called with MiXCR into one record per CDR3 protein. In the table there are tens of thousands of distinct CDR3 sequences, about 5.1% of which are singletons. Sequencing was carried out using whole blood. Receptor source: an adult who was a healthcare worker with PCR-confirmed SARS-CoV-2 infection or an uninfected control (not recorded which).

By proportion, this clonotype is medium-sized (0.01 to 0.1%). CDR3 sequence reads: CASSEGLAGAYNEQFF. The CDR3 coding sequence is TGTGCCAGCAGTGAAGGACTAGCGGGCGCCTACAATGAGCAGTTCTTC. The chain uses TRBV2 and TRBJ2-1; 10 bases agree with TRBD2. V was pared by 1 base and J by 2 bases, with 2 bases of the junction left unmatched. Per the germline V gene, CDR1 is SNHLY and CDR2 is FYNNEI. The CDR3 is 16 amino acids.

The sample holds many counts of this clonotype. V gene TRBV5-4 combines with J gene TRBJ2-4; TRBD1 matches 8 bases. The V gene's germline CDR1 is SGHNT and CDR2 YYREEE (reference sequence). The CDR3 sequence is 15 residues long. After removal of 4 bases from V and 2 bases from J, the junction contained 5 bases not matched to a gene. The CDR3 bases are TGTGCCAGCAGCCAGACAGGGGTGACCAAAAACATTCAGTACTTC. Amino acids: CASSQTGVTKNIQYF.

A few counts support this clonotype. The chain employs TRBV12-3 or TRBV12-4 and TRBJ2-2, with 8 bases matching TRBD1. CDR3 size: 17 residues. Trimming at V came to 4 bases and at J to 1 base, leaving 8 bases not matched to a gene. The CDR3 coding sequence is TGTGCCAGCAGTTGGGCCCGACAGGGGATGAACACCGGGGAGCTGTTTTTT. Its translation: CASSWARQGMNTGELFF.

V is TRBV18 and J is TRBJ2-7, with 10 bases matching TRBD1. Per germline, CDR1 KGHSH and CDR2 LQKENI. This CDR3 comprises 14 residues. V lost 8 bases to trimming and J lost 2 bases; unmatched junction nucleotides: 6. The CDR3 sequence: CASTGDRGTYEQYF. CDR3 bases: TGTGCCAGCACGGGGGACAGGGGTACCTACGAGCAGTACTTC.

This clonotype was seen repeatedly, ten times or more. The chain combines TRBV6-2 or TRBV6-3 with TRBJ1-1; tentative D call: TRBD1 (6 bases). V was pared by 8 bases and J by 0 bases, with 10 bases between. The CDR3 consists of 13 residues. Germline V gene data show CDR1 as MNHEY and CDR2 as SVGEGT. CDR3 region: CASEGHLNTEAFF. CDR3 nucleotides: TGTGCCAGCGAGGGACATCTGAACACTGAAGCTTTCTTT.

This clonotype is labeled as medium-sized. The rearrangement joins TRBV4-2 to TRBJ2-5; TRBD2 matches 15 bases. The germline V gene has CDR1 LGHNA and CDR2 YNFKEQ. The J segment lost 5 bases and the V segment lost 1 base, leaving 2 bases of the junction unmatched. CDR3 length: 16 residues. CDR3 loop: CASSQGTSGRVETQYF. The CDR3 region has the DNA TGTGCCAGCAGCCAAGGGACTAGCGGGAGGGTGGAGACCCAGTACTTC.

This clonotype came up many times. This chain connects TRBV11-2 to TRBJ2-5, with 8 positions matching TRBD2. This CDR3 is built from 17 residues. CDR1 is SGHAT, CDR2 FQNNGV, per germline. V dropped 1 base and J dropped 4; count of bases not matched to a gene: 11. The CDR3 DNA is TGTGCCAGCAGCTTAGTTCCCCTCGGGAGGGGTGGAGAGACCCAGTACTTC. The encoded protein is CASSLVPLGRGGETQYF.

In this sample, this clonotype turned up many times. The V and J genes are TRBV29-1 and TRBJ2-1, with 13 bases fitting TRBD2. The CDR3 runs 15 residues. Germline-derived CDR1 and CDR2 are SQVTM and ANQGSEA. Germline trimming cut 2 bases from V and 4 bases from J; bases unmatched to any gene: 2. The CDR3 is CSVETLAGGYNEQFF. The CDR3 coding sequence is TGCAGCGTTGAAACACTAGCGGGAGGGTACAATGAGCAGTTCTTC.

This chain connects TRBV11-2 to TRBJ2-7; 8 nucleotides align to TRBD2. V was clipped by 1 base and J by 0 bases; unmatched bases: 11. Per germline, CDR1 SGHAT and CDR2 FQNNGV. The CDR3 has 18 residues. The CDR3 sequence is CASSLAGRLAGFSYEQYV. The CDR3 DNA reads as TGTGCCAGCAGCTTAGCGGGTAGGCTAGCGGGCTTCTCCTACGAGCAGTACGTC.

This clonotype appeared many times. The CDR3 nucleotides read TGCAGTGCTAGTCTAACAGGGGACTATGGCTACACCTTC. Translation gives CSASLTGDYGYTF. The genes are TRBV20-1 and TRBJ1-2, with TRBD1 identical over 7 bases. CDR1 DFQATT and CDR2 SNEGSKA come from the germline V gene (reference sequence). This CDR3 is 13 amino acids long. J lost 3 bases, V lost 3 bases, and 4 bases had no gene match.

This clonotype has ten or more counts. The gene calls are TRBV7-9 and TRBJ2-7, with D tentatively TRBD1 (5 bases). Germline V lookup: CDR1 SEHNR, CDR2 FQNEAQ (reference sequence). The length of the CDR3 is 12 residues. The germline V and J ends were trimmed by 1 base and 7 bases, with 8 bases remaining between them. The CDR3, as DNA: TGTGCCAGCAGCTTAGTTGGGGCAGAGCAGTACTTC. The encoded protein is CASSLVGAEQYF.

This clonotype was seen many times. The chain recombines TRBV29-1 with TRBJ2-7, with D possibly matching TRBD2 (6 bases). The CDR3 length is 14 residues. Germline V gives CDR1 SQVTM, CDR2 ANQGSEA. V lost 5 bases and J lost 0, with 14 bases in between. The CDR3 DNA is TGCAGCGTTCTTCCGGGACTCTCCTCCTACGAGCAGTACTTC. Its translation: CSVLPGLSSYEQYF.

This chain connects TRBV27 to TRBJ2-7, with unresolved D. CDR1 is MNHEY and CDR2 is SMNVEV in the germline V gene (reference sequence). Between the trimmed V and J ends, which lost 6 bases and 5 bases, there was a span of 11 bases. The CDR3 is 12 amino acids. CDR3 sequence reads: CASRLSPNEQYF. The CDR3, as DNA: TGTGCCAGCAGACTGTCCCCTAACGAGCAGTACTTC.

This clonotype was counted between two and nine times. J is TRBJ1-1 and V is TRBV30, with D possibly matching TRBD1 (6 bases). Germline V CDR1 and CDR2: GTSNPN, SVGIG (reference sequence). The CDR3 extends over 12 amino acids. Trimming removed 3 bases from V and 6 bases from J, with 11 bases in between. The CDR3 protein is CAWSQQGPEAFF. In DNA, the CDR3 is TGTGCCTGGAGCCAACAGGGACCTGAAGCTTTCTTT.

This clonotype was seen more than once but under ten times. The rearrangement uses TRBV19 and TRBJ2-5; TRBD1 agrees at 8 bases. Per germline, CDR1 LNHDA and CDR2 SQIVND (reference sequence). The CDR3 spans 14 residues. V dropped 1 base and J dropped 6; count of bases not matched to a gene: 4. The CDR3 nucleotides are TGTGCCAGTAGTATAGGGACAGGGATGAAGACCCAGTACTTC. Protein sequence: CASSIGTGMKTQYF.

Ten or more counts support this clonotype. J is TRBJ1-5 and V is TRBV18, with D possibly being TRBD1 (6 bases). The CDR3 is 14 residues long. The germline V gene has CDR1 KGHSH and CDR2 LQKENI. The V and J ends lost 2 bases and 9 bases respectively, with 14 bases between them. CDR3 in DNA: TGTGCCAGCTCACCAGACGGGGGCCGGGGGCCCCAGCATTTT. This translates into CASSPDGGRGPQHF.

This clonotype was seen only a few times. CDR3 region: CASRLGTSGTHEQFF. The CDR3 DNA is TGCGCCAGCAGACTTGGGACTAGCGGGACTCATGAGCAGTTCTTC. The chain is built from TRBV10-2 and TRBJ2-1; 13 bases fit TRBD2. The CDR3 is 15 residues long. The trim removed 6 bases at V and 8 bases at J, leaving 7 bases unmatched. In germline, CDR1 is WSHSY, CDR2 SAAADI.

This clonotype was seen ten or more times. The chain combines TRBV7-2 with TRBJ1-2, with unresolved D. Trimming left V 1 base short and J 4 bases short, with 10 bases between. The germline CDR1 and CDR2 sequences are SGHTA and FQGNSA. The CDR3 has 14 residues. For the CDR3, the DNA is TGTGCCAGCAGCTTAGGGAACAGCCTCTATGGCTACACCTTC. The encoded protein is CASSLGNSLYGYTF.

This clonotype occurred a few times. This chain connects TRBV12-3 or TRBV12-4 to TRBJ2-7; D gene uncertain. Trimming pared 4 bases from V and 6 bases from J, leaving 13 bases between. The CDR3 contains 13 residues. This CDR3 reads CASSYTQQGEQYF. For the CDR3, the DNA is TGTGCCAGCAGTTATACACAGCAAGGCGAGCAGTACTTC.

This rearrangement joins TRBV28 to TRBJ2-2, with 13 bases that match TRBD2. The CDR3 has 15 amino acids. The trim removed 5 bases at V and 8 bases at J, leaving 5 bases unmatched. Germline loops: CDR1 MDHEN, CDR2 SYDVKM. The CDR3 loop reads CASSTGTSGIGELFF. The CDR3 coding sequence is TGTGCCAGCAGTACCGGGACTAGCGGGATTGGGGAGCTGTTTTTT.

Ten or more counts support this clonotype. CDR3 DNA sequence: TGCAGTGCTGCAGGGGGAGGCTATGGCTACACCTTC. Amino acid sequence: CSAAGGGYGYTF. The V and J genes are TRBV20-1 and TRBJ1-2; 7 nucleotides match TRBD1. The junction had 4 bases not matched to a gene; V was cut back by 5 bases and J by 4 bases. CDR3 length equals 12 residues. Germline V gene lookup returns CDR1 DFQATT and CDR2 SNEGSKA (reference sequence).

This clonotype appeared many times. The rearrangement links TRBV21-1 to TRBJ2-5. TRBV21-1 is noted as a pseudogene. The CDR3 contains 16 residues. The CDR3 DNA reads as TGTGCCAGCAGCAAAAGGATCCTCAACCCTCAAGAGACCCAGTACTTC. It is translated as CASSKRILNPQETQYF.

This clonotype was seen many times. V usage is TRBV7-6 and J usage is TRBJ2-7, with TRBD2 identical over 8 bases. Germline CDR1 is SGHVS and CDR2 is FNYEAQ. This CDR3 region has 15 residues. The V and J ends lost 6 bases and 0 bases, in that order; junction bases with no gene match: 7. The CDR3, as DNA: TGTGCCAGCAGTCCCGGGGGGGGGAGCTCCTACGAGCAGTACTTC. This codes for CASSPGGGSSYEQYF.

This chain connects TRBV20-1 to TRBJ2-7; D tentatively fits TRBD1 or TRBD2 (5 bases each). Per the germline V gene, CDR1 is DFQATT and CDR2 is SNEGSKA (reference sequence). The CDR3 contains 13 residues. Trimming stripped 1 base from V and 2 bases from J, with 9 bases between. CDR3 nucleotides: TGCAGTGCTAGAGCCGGGACCACCTACGAGCAGTACTTC. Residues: CSARAGTTYEQYF.